These 23 T cell receptor beta chains originate from one sample sequenced in a study of control samples from healthy donors and cancer patients. Data came from immunoSEQ multiplex PCR; TCRdb stores just in-frame clones and leaves some out. The table shows 95,000 to 100,000 clones, with roughly four fifths occurring only once. The sequenced sample was blood. These receptors all come from a man aged 55 to 70 in good health.

The J gene is TRBJ2-5, the V gene TRBV3-1 (or the pseudogene TRBV3-2); TRBD2 is a possible D gene (7 bases). V was shortened by 5 bases and J by 4 bases, with 14 bases between the two germline ends. This CDR3 comprises 14 residues. Germline V gene data show CDR1 as LGHDT and CDR2 as YNNKEL (reference sequence). CDR3 sequence (DNA): TGTGCCAGCAGCTTATCGGGGGGCGCAGAGACCCAGTACTTC. The encoded protein is CASSLSGGAETQYF.

This chain links TRBV7-3 with TRBJ1-1; D might be TRBD1 (5 bases). The V end lost 8 bases, the J end lost 5 bases, and 15 bases lay between the germline ends. This CDR3 is built from 13 residues. The germline gives CDR1 SGHTA, CDR2 FQGTGA. CDR3 loop: CASRRGLATEAFF. The DNA for the CDR3 is TGTGCCAGCCGGCGGGGGTTAGCAACTGAAGCTTTCTTT.

The genes are TRBV30 and TRBJ1-2, with a possible D match to TRBD1 (5 bases). Between the trimmed V and J ends, which lost 5 bases and 1 base, there was a span of 11 bases. The CDR3 is 13 amino acids. The germline gives CDR1 GTSNPN, CDR2 SVGIG (reference sequence). In DNA, the CDR3 is TGTGCCTGGGCCCGGGGCGGTAACTATGGCTACACCTTC. This codes for CAWARGGNYGYTF.

The chain joins TRBV2 to TRBJ2-6; D unresolved. This CDR3 is built from 14 residues. CDR1 is SNHLY and CDR2 is FYNNEI in the germline V gene. V lost 8 bases, J lost 0 bases, and 8 bases lay in between. CDR3 region: CASGGLSGANVLTF. The CDR3 DNA reads as TGTGCCAGCGGTGGGCTCTCTGGGGCCAACGTCCTGACTTTC.

The table lists this clone with a few counts. V is TRBV6-1 and J is TRBJ2-7; D is unclear. The CDR3 runs 17 residues. V shed 2 bases and J shed 0 bases, with 17 bases lying between them. Germline V CDR1 and CDR2: MNHNS, SASEGT. CDR3 residues: CASSEMQIWTSSYEQYF. In nucleotides, the CDR3 is TGTGCCAGCAGTGAAATGCAGATCTGGACCAGCTCCTACGAGCAGTACTTC.

This chain links TRBV5-1 with TRBJ2-1; possibly TRBD2 for D (5 bases). This CDR3 has 16 amino acids. The germline gives CDR1 SGHRS, CDR2 YFSETQ. Trimming shortened V by 0 bases and J by 4 bases, and 14 bases separated the two germline ends. The CDR3 bases are TGCGCCAGCAGCTTGGCCCTTGGAGGCGCGTACAATGAGCAGTTCTTC. Protein product: CASSLALGGAYNEQFF.

CDR3 residues: CASSQDRGGPDTEAFF. The CDR3 nucleotides are TGTGCCAGCAGCCAAGATCGGGGTGGGCCAGACACTGAAGCTTTCTTT. V and J are TRBV3-1 (or the pseudogene TRBV3-2) and TRBJ1-1; D unresolved. Germline V gene lookup returns CDR1 LGHDT and CDR2 YNNKEL (reference sequence). The V end was cut by 0 bases, the J end by 3 bases, with 14 bases between. This CDR3 comprises 16 residues.

The CDR3 DNA sequence: TGTGCCAGCAGCCAGCGGGAGGGCCCCAATGAGCAGTTCTTC. Residues: CASSQREGPNEQFF. J is TRBJ2-1 and V is TRBV7-9; TRBD2 aligns across 10 bases. The germline gives CDR1 SEHNR, CDR2 FQNEAQ (reference sequence). The CDR3 consists of 14 residues. With V trimmed by 5 bases and J by 6 bases, 4 bases remained unmatched. Together with reference TRBV7-9 and TRBJ2-1, the CDR3 gives the full variable domain: DTGVSQNPRHKITKRGQNVTFRCDPISEHNRLYWYRQTLGQGPEFLTYFQNEAQLEKSRLLSDRFSAERPKGSFSTLEIQRTEQGDSAMYLCASSQREGPNEQFFGPGTRLTVL.

The genes are TRBV6-5 and TRBJ2-3, with no clear D. CDR3 size: 14 residues. Trimming removed 6 bases from V and 4 bases from J, with 14 bases in between. Germline lookup yields CDR1 MNHEY and CDR2 SVGAGI. This CDR3 is CASRPPGFADTQYF. The CDR3, as DNA: TGTGCCAGCAGGCCCCCCGGGTTCGCAGATACGCAGTATTTT.

This clone appeared a few times. V gene TRBV2 combines with J gene TRBJ2-3; 7 bases fit TRBD2. The germline V gene encodes CDR1 SNHLY and CDR2 FYNNEI. The CDR3 has 15 residues. J was trimmed by 4 bases and V by 8 bases; bases with no gene match: 12. For the CDR3, the DNA is TGTGCCAGCTCCGTGGGGGGGGGAACCGCAGATACGCAGTATTTT. Its protein is CASSVGGGTADTQYF.

This clone was observed a handful of times. The chain couples TRBV5-1 to TRBJ2-7; D is uncertain. Trimming shortened V by 0 bases and J by 4 bases, and 11 bases separated the two germline ends. The CDR3 loop spans 14 amino acids. Germline V lookup: CDR1 SGHRS, CDR2 YFSETQ. CDR3 in DNA: TGCGCCAGCAGCTTGGGAGTAAGTGGGTACGAGCAGTACTTC. Amino acids: CASSLGVSGYEQYF.

This clone was counted only a few times. This rearrangement joins TRBV19 to TRBJ2-7; D not resolved. The V end lost 5 bases, the J end lost 5 bases, and 13 bases lay between the germline ends. This CDR3 has 13 residues. The germline CDR1 and CDR2 sequences are LNHDA and SQIVND (reference sequence). CDR3 region: CASSYGRVNEQYF. For the CDR3, the DNA is TGTGCCAGTAGTTATGGAAGGGTGAACGAGCAGTACTTC.

A single count supports this clone. This rearrangement joins TRBV29-1 to TRBJ1-5, with D possibly matching TRBD1 (5 bases). Germline V gene sequence: CDR1 SQVTM, CDR2 ANQGSEA. The CDR3 is made up of 13 amino acids. V gave up 6 bases and J gave up 3 bases, with 12 bases separating them. The chain's CDR3 is CSVGDGNNQPQHF. The CDR3 nucleotides are TGCAGCGTAGGGGACGGAAACAATCAGCCCCAGCATTTT.

The rearrangement joins TRBV30 to TRBJ2-2; 11 bases are a match to TRBD2. The CDR3 spans 12 residues. Germline V gene lookup returns CDR1 GTSNPN and CDR2 SVGIG (reference sequence). V lost 7 bases, J lost 6 bases, and 1 base stayed unmatched. The CDR3 nucleotides read TGTGCCTTTAGCGGGAGGGCCGGGGAGCTGTTTTTT. Translation gives CAFSGRAGELFF.

The CDR3 region has the DNA TGTGCCAGCAGCCAACAGGTTTTAGGTAATTCACCCCTCCACTTT. This encodes CASSQQVLGNSPLHF. This chain uses TRBV2 with TRBJ1-6; possible D gene TRBD1, 5 bases. The V end lost 6 bases, the J end lost 6 bases, and 15 bases lay between the germline ends. The CDR3 spans 15 residues. Germline CDR1 and CDR2: SNHLY and FYNNEI.

V is TRBV3-1 (or the pseudogene TRBV3-2) and J is TRBJ2-5; 10 nucleotides match TRBD2. Germline-derived CDR1 and CDR2 are LGHDT and YNNKEL (reference sequence). The junction had 13 bases not matched to a gene; V was cut back by 0 bases and J by 9 bases. The CDR3 runs 17 residues. CDR3 bases: TGTGCCAGCAGCCAAGATTGGACTAGCGGACATTTAGGGGCCCAGTACTTC. Encoded protein: CASSQDWTSGHLGAQYF.

The rearrangement uses TRBV10-2 and TRBJ1-1; TRBD1 is a possible D gene (5 bases). V gave up 3 bases and J gave up 4 bases, with 18 bases separating them. In germline, CDR1 is WSHSY, CDR2 SAAADI. CDR3 size: 16 residues. The CDR3 DNA sequence: TGCGCCAGCAGTGACGGTGAGGGTAGGAGGGGCACTGAAGCTTTCTTT. Amino acid sequence: CASSDGEGRRGTEAFF.

V and J are TRBV10-1 and TRBJ2-7, with TRBD2 matching 7 bases. The trim removed 6 bases at V and 2 bases at J, leaving 7 bases unmatched. The length of the CDR3 is 14 residues. The germline gives CDR1 WNHNN, CDR2 SYGVQD (reference sequence). CDR3 DNA sequence: TGCGCCAGCAGCCGAGCGGGGAGTACCTACGAGCAGTACTTC. Translation gives CASSRAGSTYEQYF.

The J gene is TRBJ2-1, the V gene TRBV9; 10 bases agree with TRBD2. Germline V lookup: CDR1 SGDLS, CDR2 YYNGEE. The CDR3 loop spans 16 amino acids. Germline trimming cut 6 bases from V and 7 bases from J; bases unmatched to any gene: 13. The DNA for the CDR3 is TGTGCCAGCACCACGGGGGGGCTAGCGGGAGCGAATGAGCAGTTCTTC. This codes for CASTTGGLAGANEQFF.

The chain links TRBV19 to TRBJ1-1; the match to TRBD1 covers 8 bases. The CDR3 runs 16 residues. CDR1 is LNHDA and CDR2 is SQIVND in the germline V gene (reference sequence). V lost 5 bases and J lost 7; bases outside the gene matches: 15. The CDR3 DNA reads as TGTGCCAGTAGTTCCGACAGGGGAGCGTCAAGGGGTGAAGCTTTCTTT. It specifies CASSSDRGASRGEAFF. The full variable domain, in which reference TRBV19 and TRBJ1-1 provide the parts outside the CDR3, is DGGITQSPKYLFRKEGQNVTLSCEQNLNHDAMYWYRQDPGQGLRLIYYSQIVNDFQKGDIAEGYSVSREKKESFPLTVTSAQKNPTAFYLCASSSDRGASRGEAFFGQGTRLTVV.

The rearrangement uses TRBV9 and TRBJ1-1; D not certain. Germline loops: CDR1 SGDLS, CDR2 YYNGEE. V lost 0 bases and J lost 1, with 7 bases in between. This CDR3 spans 14 amino acids. DNA for the CDR3: TGTGCCAGCAGCGTAGGTCGCAGGAACACTGAAGCTTTCTTT. Protein sequence: CASSVGRRNTEAFF.

The genes are TRBV7-8 and TRBJ1-2; D uncertain. V was shortened by 10 bases and J by 5 bases, with 8 bases between the two germline ends. The germline gives CDR1 SGHVS, CDR2 FQNEAQ. The CDR3 consists of 10 residues. Here the CDR3 DNA reads TGTGCCACCAACTCTTATGGCTACACCTTC. This codes for CATNSYGYTF.

As DNA, the CDR3 is TGTGCCAGCACCCCTGGGCAGGGGGTCGAGGAGACCCAGTACTTC. This translates into CASTPGQGVEETQYF. The rearrangement links TRBV6-6 to TRBJ2-5; 7 bases line up with TRBD1. Germline assignment: CDR1 MNHNY and CDR2 SVGAGI (reference sequence). This CDR3 has 15 amino acids. The ends lost 7 bases at V and 5 bases at J; junction bases unmatched: 13.